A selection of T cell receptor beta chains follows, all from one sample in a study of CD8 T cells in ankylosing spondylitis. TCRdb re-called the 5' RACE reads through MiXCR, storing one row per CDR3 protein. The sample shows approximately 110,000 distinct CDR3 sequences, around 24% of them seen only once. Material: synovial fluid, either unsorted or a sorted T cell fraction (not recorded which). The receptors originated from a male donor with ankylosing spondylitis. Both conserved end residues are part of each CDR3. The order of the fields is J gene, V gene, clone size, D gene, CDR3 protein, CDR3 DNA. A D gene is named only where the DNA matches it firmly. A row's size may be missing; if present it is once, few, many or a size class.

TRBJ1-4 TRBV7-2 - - CASSLATGKLFF TGTGCCAGCAGCTTAGCGACGGGGAAACTGTTTTTT
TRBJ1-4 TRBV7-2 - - CASSSSGTPTEKLFF TGTGCCAGCAGCTCTTCCGGGACTCCAACCGAAAAACTGTTTTTT
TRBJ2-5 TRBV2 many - CASSEVQGSWETQYF TGTGCCAGCAGTGAAGTGCAGGGTAGTTGGGAGACCCAGTACTTC
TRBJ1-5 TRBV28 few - CASSLQSGLNQPQHF TGTGCCAGCAGTCTTCAATCGGGACTCAATCAGCCCCAGCATTTT
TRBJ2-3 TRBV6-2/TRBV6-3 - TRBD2 CATVSGLAGTSTDTQYF TGTGCCACCGTCTCGGGACTAGCGGGGACCAGCACAGATACGCAGTATTTT
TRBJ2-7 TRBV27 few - CASSLRVGHEQYF TGTGCCAGCAGTTTGAGGGTAGGACACGAGCAGTACTTC
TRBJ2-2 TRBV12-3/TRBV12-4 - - CASSLLTGNTGELFF TGTGCCAGCAGTTTACTAACGGGAAACACCGGGGAGCTGTTTTTT
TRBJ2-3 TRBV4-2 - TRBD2 CASSQVLAGSTDTQYF TGTGCCAGCAGCCAAGTACTAGCGGGTTCCACAGATACGCAGTATTTT
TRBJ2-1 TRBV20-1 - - CSASDGSDYNEQFF TGCAGTGCTAGTGACGGGAGTGACTACAATGAGCAGTTCTTC
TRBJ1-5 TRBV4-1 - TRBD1 CASSPRQGGQPQHF TGCGCCAGCAGCCCTAGACAGGGAGGACAGCCCCAGCATTTT
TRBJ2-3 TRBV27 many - CASVPRPGGTDTQYF TGTGCCAGTGTACCGAGGCCCGGAGGCACAGATACGCAGTATTTT